These 26 T cell receptor beta chains were all obtained from the same sample, sequenced in a study of blood T cell repertoires in COVID-19. This table comes from immunoSEQ multiplex PCR, and its TCRdb copy is limited to in-frame clones, with some not included. The profile shows hundreds of thousands of clones, approximately 85% of them singletons. Specimen: peripheral blood. These receptors originate from a man aged 18-30 years with active or convalescent COVID-19.

The rearrangement uses TRBV7-2 and TRBJ2-3; the match to TRBD2 covers 15 bases. Germline lookup yields CDR1 SGHTA and CDR2 FQGNSA. With V trimmed by 4 bases and J by 2 bases, 4 bases remained unmatched. This CDR3 is 17 amino acids long. This chain's CDR3 is CASSSGTSGGSTDTQYF. CDR3 nucleotide sequence: TGTGCCAGCAGCTCGGGGACTAGCGGGGGGTCCACAGATACGCAGTATTTT.

The V and J genes are TRBV7-9 and TRBJ2-2, with 8 nucleotides matching TRBD2. This CDR3 has 16 amino acids. The V and J ends lost 2 bases and 3 bases, in that order; junction bases with no gene match: 5. The germline V gene encodes CDR1 SEHNR and CDR2 FQNEAQ (reference sequence). The CDR3 loop reads CASSLYTGGHTGELFF. The CDR3 DNA is TGTGCCAGCAGCTTATACACGGGGGGGCACACCGGGGAGCTGTTTTTT.

The rearrangement links TRBV7-9 to TRBJ2-2; D is uncertain. CDR3 length equals 10 residues. The germline V gene encodes CDR1 SEHNR and CDR2 FQNEAQ (reference sequence). V dropped 11 bases and J dropped 3 bases, with 4 bases sitting between them. CDR3 sequence reads: CAHYTGELFF. CDR3 coding DNA: TGTGCCCATTACACCGGGGAGCTGTTTTTT.

The chain links TRBV15 to TRBJ2-1; maybe TRBD2 (5 bases). The CDR3 consists of 15 residues. Per germline, CDR1 LNHNV and CDR2 YYDKDF (reference sequence). Trimming removed 1 base from V and 0 bases from J, with 7 bases in between. This CDR3 is CATSRGTDSYNEQFF. The CDR3 bases are TGTGCCACCAGCAGAGGGACTGACTCCTACAATGAGCAGTTCTTC.

CDR3 coding DNA: TGTGCCAGCAGACCCGGGACAGCCAATCAGCCCCAGCATTTT. As protein: CASRPGTANQPQHF. The rearrangement uses TRBV6-6 and TRBJ1-5, with TRBD1 matching over 7 bases. The V segment lost 6 bases and the J segment 3 bases; nucleotides outside the gene matches: 5. This CDR3 has 14 amino acids. Germline assignment: CDR1 MNHNY and CDR2 SVGAGI (reference sequence).

The V gene is TRBV9, the J gene TRBJ2-5; 10 bases are shared with TRBD2. Per germline, CDR1 SGDLS and CDR2 YYNGEE. This CDR3 spans 17 amino acids. Trimming at V came to 0 bases and at J to 3 bases, leaving 8 bases not matched to a gene. The CDR3, as DNA: TGTGCCAGCAGCGTAGGTGTTAGCGGGGGGCAGAAAGAGACCCAGTACTTC. Translation gives CASSVGVSGGQKETQYF.

V usage is TRBV7-8 and J usage is TRBJ2-3; 7 bases are a match to TRBD2. The V and J ends lost 1 base and 6 bases, in that order; junction bases with no gene match: 4. Germline loops: CDR1 SGHVS, CDR2 FQNEAQ. CDR3 length: 14 amino acids. The CDR3: CASSLEAGSDTQYF. CDR3 DNA sequence: TGTGCCAGCAGCTTAGAAGCGGGGAGCGATACGCAGTATTTT.

The chain uses TRBV4-1 and TRBJ2-7; 7 bases are shared with TRBD1. The V gene's germline CDR1 is MGHRA and CDR2 YSYEKL. The CDR3 runs 14 residues. V dropped 4 bases and J dropped 12; count of bases not matched to a gene: 15. DNA for the CDR3: TGCGCCAGCAGCCTTGGGACAGCGCCAAGGGGGATGTACTTC. This encodes CASSLGTAPRGMYF.

The rearrangement joins TRBV20-1 to TRBJ1-4; 8 bases match TRBD1. Germline-derived CDR1 and CDR2 are DFQATT and SNEGSKA (reference sequence). The CDR3 loop spans 11 amino acids. The CDR3 DNA reads TGCGGGGGACAGGCCGAGGAAAAACTGTTTTTT. Translating it yields CGGQAEEKLFF.

This chain links TRBV19 with TRBJ1-5; TRBD1 agrees at 7 bases. Per germline, CDR1 LNHDA and CDR2 SQIVND (reference sequence). CDR3 length: 13 amino acids. J gave up 2 bases and V 8 bases, and 3 bases lay outside the gene matches. CDR3 in amino acids: CASGGTGNQPQHF. For the CDR3, the DNA is TGTGCCAGTGGTGGGACAGGCAATCAGCCCCAGCATTTT.

The J gene is TRBJ2-7, the V gene TRBV5-1; D not resolved. CDR1 SGHRS and CDR2 YFSETQ come from the germline V gene. This CDR3 has 14 residues. V dropped 0 bases and J dropped 0 bases, with 7 bases sitting between them. The CDR3 DNA is TGCGCCAGCAGCTTGGAGCAAGACTCCTACGAGCAGTACTTC. Translation: CASSLEQDSYEQYF.

The gene calls are TRBV2 and TRBJ1-4; the match to TRBD1 covers 7 bases. The CDR3 contains 15 residues. With V trimmed by 7 bases and J by 7 bases, 12 bases remained unmatched. In germline, CDR1 is SNHLY, CDR2 FYNNEI. The CDR3 here is CASKGQTYSVEKLFF. The DNA of the CDR3 is TGTGCCAGCAAGGGACAGACGTATTCCGTTGAAAAACTGTTTTTT.

V and J are TRBV5-1 and TRBJ2-7; TRBD2 matches at 7 bases. The germline V gene has CDR1 SGHRS and CDR2 YFSETQ. This CDR3 is built from 15 residues. V dropped 4 bases and J dropped 3; count of bases not matched to a gene: 10. CDR3 DNA sequence: TGCGCCAGCAGCCCGGGGGGAGGGGACGACTACGAGCAGTACTTC. Translated, it gives CASSPGGGDDYEQYF.

The chain joins TRBV6-2 or TRBV6-3 to TRBJ1-5; D is ambiguous. There are 13 residues in the CDR3. Trimming shortened V by 2 bases and J by 4 bases, and 6 bases separated the two germline ends. CDR1 and CDR2 from the germline V gene are MNHEY and SVGEGT. Here the CDR3 DNA reads TGTGCCAGCAGTTACGTTAGTAATCAGCCCCAGCATTTT. The encoded protein is CASSYVSNQPQHF.

The chain uses TRBV7-9 and TRBJ1-3, with D perhaps TRBD1 (6 bases). Germline assignment: CDR1 SEHNR and CDR2 FQNEAQ (reference sequence). CDR3 length: 14 residues. V shed 6 bases and J shed 4 bases, with 13 bases lying between them. The CDR3, as DNA: TGTGCCAGCAGACCTACAGGGTCCGGAAACACCATATATTTT. Amino acids: CASRPTGSGNTIYF.

V usage is TRBV6-5 and J usage is TRBJ1-4; D is ambiguous. Between the trimmed V and J ends, which lost 8 bases and 7 bases, there was a span of 17 bases. The CDR3 has 14 amino acids. Looked up from germline, CDR1 is MNHEY and CDR2 is SVGAGI. CDR3 loop: CASERVAGGEKLFF. The CDR3 DNA reads as TGTGCCAGCGAACGAGTTGCCGGCGGTGAAAAACTGTTTTTT.

The V and J genes are TRBV4-1 and TRBJ2-2; D perhaps matches TRBD1 (6 bases). V was pared by 3 bases and J by 6 bases, with 17 bases between. CDR1 is MGHRA and CDR2 is YSYEKL in the germline V gene. The CDR3 runs to 16 residues. This CDR3 reads CASSHPPNRVAGELFF. DNA for the CDR3: TGCGCCAGCAGCCACCCGCCGAACAGGGTCGCCGGGGAGCTGTTTTTT.

The chain uses TRBV5-6 and TRBJ1-5, with D perhaps TRBD1 (6 bases). V was trimmed by 2 bases and J by 0 bases, leaving 15 bases between them. This CDR3 spans 17 amino acids. Germline CDR1 reads SGHDT; CDR2 reads YYEEEE. The CDR3 DNA is TGTGCCAGCAGCTTAGGGGGAAGCGGAGATAGCAATCAGCCCCAGCATTTT. Translating gives CASSLGGSGDSNQPQHF.

This chain connects TRBV25-1 to TRBJ2-1, with TRBD2 matching 7 bases. The CDR3 is 13 amino acids. The germline V gene encodes CDR1 MGHDK and CDR2 SYGVNS. The J segment lost 8 bases and the V segment lost 4 bases, leaving 5 bases of the junction unmatched. The CDR3 DNA is TGTGCCAGCAGTGCCGGGGGGTTCGATGAGCAGTTCTTC. Translation gives CASSAGGFDEQFF. Based on the CDR3 plus reference TRBV25-1 and TRBJ2-1, the full variable domain is EADIYQTPRYLVIGTGKKITLECSQTMGHDKMYWYQQDPGMELHLIHYSYGVNSTEKGDLSSESTVSRIRTEHFPLTLESARPSHTSQYLCASSAGGFDEQFFGPGTRLTVL.

The chain carries TRBV12-5 and TRBJ2-1; 12 bases fit TRBD2. CDR3 size: 22 residues. Germline V gives CDR1 LGHNT, CDR2 FRNRAP. Unmatched junction bases numbered 22, after V lost 3 bases and J lost 4 bases. This chain's CDR3 is CASGFILSALAGGPTKYNEQFF. As DNA, the CDR3 is TGTGCTAGTGGTTTTATTTTAAGTGCGCTAGCGGGGGGGCCGACCAAATACAATGAGCAGTTCTTC.

The V call is TRBV12-3 or TRBV12-4, the J call TRBJ2-7, with a weak D call TRBD2 (7 bases). V was shortened by 2 bases and J by 10 bases, with 15 bases between the two germline ends. The CDR3 covers 13 residues. CDR3 DNA: TGTGCCAGCAGTTTAAGGGGGGGGCAGGGTCAGTACTTC. Its translation: CASSLRGGQGQYF.

The CDR3 spells CASSVGDRGGEQFF. CDR3 bases: TGTGCCAGCAGCGTAGGGGACAGGGGCGGGGAGCAGTTCTTC. The chain links TRBV9 to TRBJ2-1; TRBD1 agrees at 10 bases. Trimming cost V 0 bases and J 10 bases; bases outside gene matches: 4. CDR1 and CDR2 (germline): SGDLS, YYNGEE. CDR3 length: 14 residues.

This sequence joins TRBV7-2 and TRBJ1-3; weak D call: TRBD1 (6 bases). The CDR3 length is 16 residues. In germline, CDR1 is SGHTA, CDR2 FQGNSA. V shed 6 bases and J shed 0 bases, with 15 bases lying between them. CDR3 sequence reads: CASSHNRAHSGNTIYF. CDR3 coding DNA: TGTGCCAGCAGTCACAACAGGGCCCACTCTGGAAACACCATATATTTT. The full variable domain, with the rest looked up from reference TRBV7-2 and TRBJ1-3, is GAGVSQSPSNKVTEKGKDVELRCDPISGHTALYWYRQSLGQGLEFLIYFQGNSAPDKSGLPSDRFSAERTGGSVSTLTIQRTQQEDSAVYLCASSHNRAHSGNTIYFGEGSWLTVV.

The chain has TRBV7-2 and TRBJ1-3, with TRBD1 identical over 12 bases. This CDR3 spans 18 amino acids. Germline assignment: CDR1 SGHTA and CDR2 FQGNSA. The V gene end was trimmed by 2 bases and the J gene end by 4 bases; junction bases not matched to a gene: 9. Written as DNA, the CDR3 is TGTGCCAGCAGCTTAATGGGACAGGGGGCGAAACGAGGAAACACCATATATTTT. Amino acids: CASSLMGQGAKRGNTIYF.

This chain uses TRBV14 with TRBJ1-4; 9 bases fit TRBD1. This CDR3 contains 17 residues. J gave up 2 bases and V 4 bases, and 8 bases lay outside the gene matches. Germline lookup yields CDR1 SGHDN and CDR2 FVKESK. CDR3 region: CASSPRGTGITNEKLFF. The CDR3 DNA is TGTGCCAGCAGCCCCCGCGGGACAGGGATCACTAATGAAAAACTGTTTTTT.

V usage is TRBV5-1 and J usage is TRBJ2-6; possibly TRBD1 for D (5 bases). V was clipped by 0 bases and J by 0 bases, with 19 bases between them. Germline V gene lookup returns CDR1 SGHRS and CDR2 YFSETQ. The CDR3 has 20 residues. CDR3 residues: CASSLAVSAGKSSGANVLTF. DNA for the CDR3: TGCGCCAGCAGCTTGGCCGTAAGTGCAGGGAAGAGCTCTGGGGCCAACGTCCTGACTTTC.